The present T cell receptor beta chain was sequenced within a study of chemoradiotherapy in HPV16-positive cancers (dated 2022 in TCRdb). Notes on the research overall: Candidate HPV-specific T-cell clones and common TCR motifs were defined through functional T-cell assays on cells from a couple of HPV16-positive patients. Whether T-cell immunity against the HPV oncoproteins E6 and E7 changes during chemoradiotherapy and whether survival is affected by this immunity were examined in the study. TCR repertoires from more than 70 patients with HPV-related cancers were then used to track the candidate HPV-specific TCRs and motifs. The full study reports these points: The functional definition of HPV-specific T cells came from only a couple of HPV16-positive patients, and the survival association was reported for HPV16-positive patients. In HPV16-positive patients, expansion of HPV-responsive T cells during chemoradiotherapy was found to be associated with improved recurrence-free survival. Expansion of candidate HPV-specific clones and E7-related TCR motifs was observed in the tumor microenvironment during treatment, whereas no such expansion was observed for non-HPV-specific T cells.

The germline V gene supplies CDR1 MNHEY and CDR2 SVGAGI. V is clipped by 0 bases and J by 5 bases, and the sequence between their germline boundaries is 11 bases long. Counted from cysteine to phenylalanine, this CDR3 has 14 amino acids. Here the CDR3 DNA is all that survives: 42 bases in frame from base 1. Points on this clone: What antigen it recognizes has not been identified. Per-base qualities were not stored, and no clone one base away is much larger.

The library was made by the immunoSEQ multiplex PCR assay. The immuneACCESS repertoire file appears here via TCRdb, limited to in-frame rearrangements. These files lack a portion of the clones; in checked studies, under half of the deficit traces to unresolved V genes, and the cause of the others is not known. For this sample there are tens of thousands of clones; 80% appear just once. The top ten clonotypes cover 3.5% to 4% of the sample. Repertoires were sampled repeatedly over the course of chemoradiotherapy, so clonal expansion could be followed in the tumor microenvironment. The sequence joins TRBV6-5 to TRBJ2-7; 5 matching bases give a weak D call of TRBD2. The receptor was isolated from a human donor with HPV-associated anogenital cancer. Source: blood, taken from a patient who underwent chemoradiotherapy. DNA sequence: TGTGCCAGCAGTTACTCGAAGATCGGGGACGAGCAGTACTTC. Its coded protein is CASSYSKIGDEQYF.